A selection of T cell receptor beta chains follows, all from one sample in a study of naive and memory T cell subsets. MiXCR was run by TCRdb on the UMI-ligation and nested PCR reads, yielding one entry per CDR3 protein. The sample lists roughly 100,000 distinct CDR3 sequences; 14% were seen once. Sequencing used naive CD8+ T cells from blood. The receptors originated from a human donor in good health. CDR3s include the opening cysteine and the closing phenylalanine or tryptophan. Fields, in order: J gene, D gene, V gene, clone size, CDR3 DNA, CDR3 protein. A D gene is named only where the DNA matches it firmly. Some rows mark clone size as missing; the rest say once, few, many or name a class of expanded clone.

TRBJ2-1 NA TRBV2 many TGTGCCAGCAGCCAGAAGACAGGGAGGGGGCAGTTCTTC CASSQKTGRGQFF
TRBJ2-3 TRBD2 TRBV3-1 NA TGTGCCAGCAGCCTGAGCGGGAGAGGCACAGATACGCAGTATTTT CASSLSGRGTDTQYF
TRBJ1-2 NA TRBV28 NA TGTGCCAGCAGTGTGAAAACTAACTATGGCTACACCTTC CASSVKTNYGYTF
TRBJ2-3 NA TRBV7-3 NA TGTGCCAGCAGCTTAACCGTGTCCACAGATACGCAGTATTTT CASSLTVSTDTQYF
TRBJ1-1 NA TRBV25-1 NA TGTGCCAGCAGTGCGGGCACTGAAGCTTTCTTT CASSAGTEAFF
TRBJ1-4 TRBD1 TRBV28 NA TGTGCCAGCAGGGACAGGTGGGGTGAAAAACTGTTTTTT CASRDRWGEKLFF
TRBJ1-2 NA TRBV29-1 few TGCAGCGTCACCGGCGTAGGGAAGGATGGCTACACCTTC CSVTGVGKDGYTF
TRBJ2-7 NA TRBV12-3/TRBV12-4 many TGTGCCAGCAGTTCCCAAACAGGAGACTCCTACGAGCAGTACTTC CASSSQTGDSYEQYF
TRBJ2-3 NA TRBV12-3/TRBV12-4 many TGTGCCAGCAGCAGACAGGAATCCGAGACGCGAGATACGCAGTATTTT CASSRQESETRDTQYF
TRBJ2-3 TRBD2 TRBV5-6 many TGTGCCAGCAGCTTGGGAGCGGGGGCAGATACGCAGTATTTT CASSLGAGADTQYF
TRBJ2-2 NA TRBV10-2 NA TGCGCCAGCGGGGACGCGAACACCGGGGAGCTGTTTTTT CASGDANTGELFF
TRBJ2-7 NA TRBV4-3 NA TGCGCCAGCAGCCAAGTGGGTGTGGCGGGATCCCCCTACGAGCAGTACTTC CASSQVGVAGSPYEQYF
TRBJ2-1 TRBD2 TRBV12-3/TRBV12-4 NA TGTGCCAGCTCGATAGCGGGCTACAATGAGCAGTTCTTC CASSIAGYNEQFF